This section outlines one T cell receptor (beta chain) sequence together with its context. This entry belongs to a study of T cells after yellow fever vaccination. Study-wide results and limits: The secondary response was weaker but peaked faster, day 5 versus 15.

V lost 6 bases and J lost 9, with 18 bases in between. The CDR3 length is 14 residues. Each CDR3 protein gets one entry after TCRdb re-called the 5' RACE reads with MiXCR. The profile shows 96,000 or so distinct CDR3 sequences, under 9% of them singletons. This receptor was identified in a man younger than 35 who received the YFV17D yellow fever vaccine. This sequence joins TRBV12-3 or TRBV12-4 and TRBJ2-1, with D possibly TRBD1 on 6 matching bases. Sequencing used CD8+ T cells not binding an NS4B(214-222) dextramer, sorted from PBMCs, obtained about 2 weeks after the first yellow fever vaccination. The CDR3 spells CASRLQTGSGEQFF. CDR3 bases: TGTGCCAGCAGGCTCCAAACAGGGTCGGGTGAGCAGTTCTTC.